The subject of this entry is one TCR beta chain. In the authors' methods: Amplification of reference gene primers provided the estimated nucleated cell counts. Assay: immunoSEQ multiplex PCR; the TCRdb copy retains only in-frame clones and omits some. V, J and clone size were drawn from that table, and D and trimming were deduced from the DNA. The repertoire includes hundreds of thousands of clones, 86% of them detected once, and over 1.1% sits in the top ten. This specimen belongs to a study of blood T cell repertoires in COVID-19. Germline V lookup: CDR1 SNHLY, CDR2 FYNNEI. This CDR3 is 14 amino acids long. V was trimmed by 1 base and J by 0 bases, leaving 4 bases between them.

The J gene is TRBJ1-5, the V gene TRBV2, with D unresolved. The sample taken for sequencing was peripheral blood. The source is a woman aged 30 to 39 with active or convalescent COVID-19. The CDR3 bases are TGTGCCAGCAGTGAAGTGTATAGCAATCAGCCCCAGCATTTT. Amino acids: CASSEVYSNQPQHF. The full variable domain, in which reference TRBV2 and TRBJ1-5 provide the parts outside the CDR3, is EPEVTQTPSHQVTQMGQEVILRCVPISNHLYFYWYRQILGQKVEFLVSFYNNEISEKSEIFDDQFSVERPDGSNFTLKIRSTKLEDSAMYFCASSEVYSNQPQHFGDGTRLSIL.